The 3 T cell receptor beta chains below come from one sample, sequenced in a study of T-cell reconstitution after alpha-beta-depleted transplantation in children. Molecular barcoding with unique molecular identifiers was used for the TCRbeta library. TCRdb itself ran the PCR reads through MiXCR, one entry per CDR3 protein. The sample lists hundreds of thousands of distinct CDR3 sequences; roughly 17% were seen once. Sequences were derived from PBMCs from the stem cell graft donor, sampled from the stem cell graft. Receptors were obtained from a human donor who donated a stem cell graft to a child with acute myeloid leukemia.

Only a few counts were recorded for this clonotype. The J gene is TRBJ2-3, the V gene TRBV7-9; D perhaps matches TRBD2 (6 bases). Germline loops: CDR1 SEHNR, CDR2 FQNEAQ (reference sequence). The CDR3 has 14 amino acids. V gave up 2 bases and J gave up 4 bases, with 10 bases separating them. The CDR3 loop reads CASSLRREPDTQYF. The CDR3 bases are TGTGCCAGCAGCTTACGGCGGGAACCAGATACGCAGTATTTT.

This chain links TRBV12-3 or TRBV12-4 with TRBJ1-2; TRBD1 matches 7 bases. The CDR3 runs to 13 residues. Losses at the gene ends were 5 bases for V and 5 bases for J; bases not matched to a gene: 5. The CDR3 nucleotides read TGTGCCAGCAGTACAGGGGTGAGGTATGGCTACACCTTC. It translates to CASSTGVRYGYTF.

This clonotype was observed at least ten times. This chain uses TRBV20-1 with TRBJ2-1, with D possibly matching TRBD1 (7 bases). V was pared by 2 bases and J by 4 bases, with 15 bases between. Germline values: CDR1 DFQATT, CDR2 SNEGSKA (reference sequence). The CDR3 loop spans 15 amino acids. The CDR3 loop reads CSARQGGLPYNEQFF. CDR3 DNA: TGCAGTGCTAGACAGGGGGGTCTCCCTTACAATGAGCAGTTCTTC.